This T cell receptor (beta chain) was identified in a study of blood T cell repertoires in COVID-19. For the study at large: PBMCs, B-cell-depleted T cells, or T cells were the source of the cDNA or gDNA that made up the material.

Using immunoSEQ multiplex PCR, the repertoire was profiled, and TCRdb retains in-frame clones only, with some absent. The sample records 65,000 to 80,000 clones, around 91% being singletons. This CDR3 has 16 amino acids. V trimming: 2 bases; J trimming: 3 bases; junction bases outside the gene matches: 8. Germline assignment: CDR1 MNHEY and CDR2 SMNVEV (reference sequence). The receptor comes from a human donor in a cohort sampled during active COVID-19. Sequenced input: peripheral blood. The V gene is TRBV27, the J gene TRBJ2-7; TRBD2 matches at 9 bases. This CDR3 is CASSLLGTSSDYEQYF. The CDR3 DNA follows: TGTGCCAGCAGTTTACTAGGGACTAGCAGCGACTACGAGCAGTACTTC.